The clone carrying this T cell receptor (beta chain) was detected a few times. Its antigen is unknown. Profiling relied on immunoSEQ multiplex PCR, and the TCRdb table lists in-frame clones only, not all of them. The sample lists about 140,000 clones; 86% were seen once. The data were obtained in a study of cytomegalovirus exposure and HLA in healthy donors. Findings and caveats of the study: There were some public TCRs occurring in many donors, but most TCR sequences were rare. Associated with cytomegalovirus, according to the listing, were around 160 TCR beta chains. It was found in a later analysis that first-cohort TCR clusters tended to co-occur in the 90 to 150 validation repertoires.

Germline V gene lookup returns CDR1 SNHLY and CDR2 FYNNEI. The CDR3 runs 13 residues. Unmatched junction bases numbered 6, after V lost 6 bases and J lost 6 bases. The chain carries TRBV2 and TRBJ1-2; 8 bases map to TRBD1. Input material: PBMCs. This TCR was sampled from a man in his late teens or twenties in good health and CMV-seronegative. The CDR3 protein is CASRPGQGNGYTF. The CDR3 region has the DNA TGTGCCAGCAGACCCGGACAGGGTAATGGCTACACCTTC.